This TCR beta chain is drawn from a study of cytomegalovirus exposure and HLA in healthy donors. Overall study findings and caveats: TCR beta chains associated with HLA were, in a later analysis, more clonally expanded than equally common others. The authors confirmed in vitro that a few CMV-associated chains were specific for CMV antigens.

As for this clone: Its antigen is as yet unknown. The same CDR3 can be traced to other DNA sequences in this sample.

The PCR was carried out with 60 Vbeta primers and 13 Jbeta primers. Per the original data handling: A later analysis tallied tens of millions of unique TCR beta chains, 10 million to 12 million of them shared. This table comes from immunoSEQ multiplex PCR, and its TCRdb copy is limited to in-frame clones, with some not included. V, J and clone size are those of that table, while D and trimming were read from the DNA. The sample yields some 130,000 clones, roughly 80% seen once. After removal of 4 bases from V and 0 bases from J, the junction contained 3 bases not matched to a gene. The CDR3 is made up of 15 amino acids. Germline CDR1 and CDR2: MNHEY and SVGAGI.

The V call is TRBV6-5, the J call TRBJ2-1; TRBD1 matches 7 bases. The clonotype comes from a woman aged 40 to 50 in good health and CMV-seronegative. The specimen was PBMCs. The CDR3 here is CASSLTGSSYNEQFF. In nucleotides, the CDR3 is TGTGCCAGCAGTTTGACAGGGTCCTCCTACAATGAGCAGTTCTTC.